This section outlines one T cell receptor (beta chain) sequence together with its context. The antigen is undetermined. Unrecorded immune exposure was likely among donors, who were nominally healthy when sampled. This specimen belongs to a study of cytomegalovirus exposure and HLA in healthy donors. Points from the study as a whole: Listed as cytomegalovirus-associated were 150 or so TCR beta chains. In a later analysis, HLA-associated beta chains showed higher expansion and lower generation probabilities than comparable chains. The HLA-A and HLA-B alleles of most subjects were reportedly predicted accurately from TCR beta sequences.

13 Jbeta primers and 60 Vbeta primers were used for the PCR. Data came from immunoSEQ multiplex PCR; TCRdb stores just in-frame clones and leaves some out. The data show 130,000 or so clones, 60% to 80% seen once. Sequenced input: PBMCs. This clonotype originated in a man aged 50 to 59 in good health and CMV-seronegative.

The CDR3 nucleotides are TGTGCCAGCAGCTCCCAATCCCGGGAGTTGGCGGGAGCTTCAGATACGCAGTATTTT. Translation: CASSSQSRELAGASDTQYF. V gene TRBV7-2 combines with J gene TRBJ2-3; 7 bases are shared with TRBD2. This CDR3 region has 19 residues. J was trimmed by 4 bases and V by 4 bases; bases with no gene match: 20. Germline V gene sequence: CDR1 SGHTA, CDR2 FQGNSA.